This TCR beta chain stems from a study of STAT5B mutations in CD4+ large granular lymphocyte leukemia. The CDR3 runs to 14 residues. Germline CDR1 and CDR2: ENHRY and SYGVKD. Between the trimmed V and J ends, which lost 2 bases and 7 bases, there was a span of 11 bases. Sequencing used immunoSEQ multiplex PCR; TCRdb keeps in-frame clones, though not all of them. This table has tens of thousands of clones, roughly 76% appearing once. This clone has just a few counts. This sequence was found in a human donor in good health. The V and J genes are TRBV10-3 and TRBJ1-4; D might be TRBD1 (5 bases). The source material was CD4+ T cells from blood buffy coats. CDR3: CAISEGAFGEKLFF. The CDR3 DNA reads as TGTGCCATCAGTGAGGGGGCGTTCGGTGAAAAACTGTTTTTT.